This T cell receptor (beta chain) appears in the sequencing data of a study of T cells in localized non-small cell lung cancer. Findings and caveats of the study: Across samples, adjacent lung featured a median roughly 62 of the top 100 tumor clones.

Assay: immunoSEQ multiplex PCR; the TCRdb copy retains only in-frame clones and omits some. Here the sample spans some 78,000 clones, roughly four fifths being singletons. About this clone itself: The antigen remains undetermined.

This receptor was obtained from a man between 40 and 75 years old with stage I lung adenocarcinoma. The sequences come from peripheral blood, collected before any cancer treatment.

The CDR3 protein is CASSYLTGDLGQPQHF. Here the CDR3 DNA reads TGTGCCAGCAGTTACTTGACTGGGGACTTGGGGCAGCCCCAGCATTTT. The rearrangement links TRBV6-5 to TRBJ1-5, with a weak D call TRBD1 (5 bases). V lost 1 base and J 7 bases, leaving 17 bases between the germline ends. Looked up from germline, CDR1 is MNHEY and CDR2 is SVGAGI. The CDR3 runs 16 residues.